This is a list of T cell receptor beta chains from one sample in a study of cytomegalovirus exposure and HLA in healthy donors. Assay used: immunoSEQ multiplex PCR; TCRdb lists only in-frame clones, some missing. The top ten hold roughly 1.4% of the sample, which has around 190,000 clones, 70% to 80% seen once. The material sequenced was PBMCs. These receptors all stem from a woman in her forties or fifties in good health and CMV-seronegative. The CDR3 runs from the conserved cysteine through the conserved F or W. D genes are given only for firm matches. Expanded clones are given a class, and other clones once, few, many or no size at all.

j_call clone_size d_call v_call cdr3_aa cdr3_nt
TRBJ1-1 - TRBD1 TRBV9 CASSVTGEVHTEAFF TGTGCCAGCAGCGTAACAGGGGAAGTGCACACTGAAGCTTTCTTT
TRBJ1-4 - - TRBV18 CASSPLARGDEKLFF TGTGCCAGCTCACCACTTGCCAGGGGTGATGAAAAACTGTTTTTT
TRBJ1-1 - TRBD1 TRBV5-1 CASSLAGGGTEAFF TGCGCCAGCAGCCTCGCAGGGGGCGGGACTGAAGCTTTCTTT
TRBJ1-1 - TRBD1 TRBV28 CASRGRGAGGITEAFF TGTGCCAGCAGGGGGAGAGGGGCAGGGGGCATAACTGAAGCTTTCTTT
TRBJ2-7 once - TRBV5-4 CASSSDLQGSYEQYF TGTGCCAGCAGTTCTGACCTACAGGGATCCTACGAGCAGTACTTC
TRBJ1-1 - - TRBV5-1 CASSFRGGASLEAFF TGCGCCAGCAGCTTTCGAGGGGGGGCATCCCTTGAAGCTTTCTTT
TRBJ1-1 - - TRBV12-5 CASGWGHLHNSKNTEAFF TGTGCTAGTGGTTGGGGACATCTTCACAACTCGAAGAACACTGAAGCTTTCTTT
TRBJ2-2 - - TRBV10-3 CAISEHAMTGNTGELFF TGTGCCATCAGTGAGCATGCCATGACAGGGAACACCGGGGAGCTGTTTTTT
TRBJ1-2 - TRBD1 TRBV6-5 CASRHDRGLGGYTF TGTGCCAGCAGACATGACAGGGGGTTAGGGGGCTACACCTTC
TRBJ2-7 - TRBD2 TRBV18 CASSPGLEGYEQYF TGTGCCAGCTCACCAGGACTAGAGGGTTACGAGCAGTACTTC
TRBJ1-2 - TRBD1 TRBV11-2 CASSFVGTGAGYGYTF TGTGCCAGCAGCTTTGTGGGTACAGGGGCCGGGTATGGCTACACCTTC
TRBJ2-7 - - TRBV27 CASSKTGTYEQYF TGTGCCAGCAGTAAAACAGGCACCTACGAGCAGTACTTC
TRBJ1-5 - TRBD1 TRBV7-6 CASSLGTGADQPQHF TGTGCCAGCAGCTTAGGGACAGGGGCCGATCAGCCCCAGCATTTT
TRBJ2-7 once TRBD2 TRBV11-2 CASSPSREPIFYEQYF TGTGCCAGCAGCCCATCGCGGGAGCCCATTTTCTACGAGCAGTACTTC
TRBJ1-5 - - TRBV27 CASRLRGGGNQPQHF TGTGCCAGCAGATTGAGGGGGGGCGGCAATCAGCCCCAGCATTTT
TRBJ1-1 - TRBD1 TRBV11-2 CASSLRQGRAEAFF TGTGCCAGCAGCTTGAGACAGGGAAGAGCTGAAGCTTTCTTT
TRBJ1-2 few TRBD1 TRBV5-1 CASSEAPGQGVTYF TGCGCCAGCAGTGAAGCACCGGGACAGGGCGTAACGTACTTC